The 25 T cell receptor beta chains reported below all come from one sample, sequenced in a study of circulating and synovial CD4+ cells in juvenile arthritis. The repertoire was sequenced with immunoSEQ multiplex PCR; TCRdb's copy has only in-frame clones and lacks some. The table includes roughly 2,000 clones, 75% to 95% detected once. Material for sequencing was HLA-DR+ CD4+ T cells from blood. Subset: circulating pathogenic-like lymphocytes, sorted as HLA-DR+CD14-CD3+CD4+CD25low/- blood T cells. The receptors were sampled from a human patient with juvenile idiopathic arthritis. Some clones in this sample may be carry-over from other donors' samples.

The V and J genes are TRBV2 and TRBJ1-6, with D possibly TRBD1 on 6 matching bases. The CDR3 runs to 13 residues. V lost 4 bases and J 9 bases, leaving 10 bases between the germline ends. Germline CDR1 reads SNHLY; CDR2 reads FYNNEI. The CDR3 reads CASSAGVGSPLHF. The DNA of the CDR3 is TGTGCCAGCAGTGCAGGGGTTGGTTCACCCCTCCACTTT.

The chain recombines TRBV4-2 with TRBJ2-3; D is unclear. The CDR3 totals 15 residues. CDR1 LGHNA and CDR2 YNFKEQ come from the germline V gene. V was pared by 5 bases and J by 0 bases, with 12 bases between. CDR3 protein: CASSFLLSSTDTQYF. CDR3 nucleotides: TGTGCCAGCAGCTTCTTGTTGTCTAGCACAGATACGCAGTATTTT.

J is TRBJ2-1 and V is TRBV5-1, with TRBD1 identical over 8 bases. CDR3 length: 14 amino acids. V lost 4 bases to trimming and J lost 9 bases; unmatched junction nucleotides: 9. The germline V gene encodes CDR1 SGHRS and CDR2 YFSETQ. The CDR3 DNA is TGCGCCAGCAGCACCCGCACAGGGGGTACTGAGCAGTTCTTC. Protein sequence: CASSTRTGGTEQFF.

V and J are TRBV30 and TRBJ2-1, with D possibly being TRBD1 (5 bases). CDR1 is GTSNPN, CDR2 SVGIG, per germline (reference sequence). Trimming left V 1 base short and J 5 bases short, with 21 bases between. CDR3 length: 17 amino acids. CDR3 sequence reads: CAWSGGRGGITNNEQFF. CDR3 DNA sequence: TGTGCCTGGAGTGGGGGTAGGGGTGGGATAACGAACAATGAGCAGTTCTTC.

On this clone itself: Other DNA sequences within the sample encode an identical CDR3. This chain links TRBV30 with TRBJ1-6; 7 nucleotides match TRBD1. Germline loops: CDR1 GTSNPN, CDR2 SVGIG (reference sequence). The CDR3 loop spans 15 amino acids. V gave up 1 base and J gave up 8 bases; unmatched junction bases: 8. CDR3 sequence (DNA): TGTGCCTGGAGTGCCCCGGGACAGCGCTATTCACCCCTCCACTTT. This codes for CAWSAPGQRYSPLHF.

The chain joins TRBV10-3 to TRBJ2-1; D gene unclear. The CDR3 is 13 residues long. Per germline, CDR1 ENHRY and CDR2 SYGVKD. V was pared by 8 bases and J by 0 bases, with 8 bases between. CDR3 nucleotides: TGTGCCATCTTCTCCCCCTCCTACAATGAGCAGTTCTTC. Encoded protein: CAIFSPSYNEQFF.

This chain joins TRBV6-5 and TRBJ1-1; D remains ambiguous. The V and J ends lost 2 bases and 2 bases respectively, with 6 bases between them. CDR1 is MNHEY, CDR2 SVGAGI, per germline. This CDR3 is built from 13 residues. This CDR3 reads CASSYGQNTEAFF. DNA for the CDR3: TGTGCCAGCAGTTACGGGCAAAACACTGAAGCTTTCTTT.

This clone has only a few counts. The chain recombines TRBV29-1 with TRBJ2-2, with D unclear. Germline V gives CDR1 SQVTM, CDR2 ANQGSEA. Trimming removed 8 bases from V and 3 bases from J, with 13 bases in between. The CDR3 totals 13 residues. CDR3 in DNA: TGCAGCTATACGGTAGTGGACACCGGGGAGCTGTTTTTT. Amino acid sequence: CSYTVVDTGELFF.

CDR3 region: CASSDWDTTSPLHF. The CDR3 nucleotides are TGTGCCAGCAGTGACTGGGACACTACTTCACCCCTCCACTTT. The V gene is TRBV6-5, the J gene TRBJ1-6; maybe TRBD1 (6 bases). Germline CDR1 and CDR2: MNHEY and SVGAGI. Trimming pared 5 bases from V and 9 bases from J, leaving 14 bases between. The CDR3 runs to 14 residues.

The chain is built from TRBV13 and TRBJ2-1, with 13 bases lining up with TRBD2. CDR1 and CDR2 (germline): PRHDT, FYEKMQ (reference sequence). The CDR3 has 15 amino acids. With 5 bases clipped from V and 10 bases from J, the junction kept 8 bases outside the gene matches. In nucleotides, the CDR3 is TGTGCCAGCAGCCCTGGGACTAGCGGGGTAAGGGAGCAGTTCTTC. Its protein is CASSPGTSGVREQFF.

The genes are TRBV19 and TRBJ1-3, with TRBD1 identical over 7 bases. In germline, CDR1 is LNHDA, CDR2 SQIVND (reference sequence). The V and J ends lost 7 bases and 2 bases, in that order; junction bases with no gene match: 5. CDR3 length: 14 amino acids. In DNA, the CDR3 is TGTGCCAGTACCAAAGGGGGCCCTGGAAACACCATATATTTT. This encodes CASTKGGPGNTIYF. Full variable domain (outside the CDR3, taken from reference TRBV19 and TRBJ1-3): DGGITQSPKYLFRKEGQNVTLSCEQNLNHDAMYWYRQDPGQGLRLIYYSQIVNDFQKGDIAEGYSVSREKKESFPLTVTSAQKNPTAFYLCASTKGGPGNTIYFGEGSWLTVV.

The J gene is TRBJ1-1, the V gene TRBV7-8; 7 bases map to TRBD1. The germline gives CDR1 SGHVS, CDR2 FQNEAQ. V gave up 4 bases and J gave up 4 bases; unmatched junction bases: 15. The CDR3 has 17 residues. The CDR3 loop reads CASSSRNRQGWGTEAFF. The CDR3 DNA sequence: TGTGCCAGCAGCTCCCGGAATAGACAGGGATGGGGCACTGAAGCTTTCTTT.

The chain employs TRBV20-1 and TRBJ2-1, with D possibly matching TRBD2 (6 bases). CDR3 length: 10 amino acids. The germline gives CDR1 DFQATT, CDR2 SNEGSKA (reference sequence). V lost 4 bases, J lost 12 bases, and 10 bases lay in between. CDR3 DNA: TGCAGTGCTATCGGGGGTGGGCAGTTCTTC. It is translated as CSAIGGGQFF.

This clone was detected once. The gene calls are TRBV14 and TRBJ2-1; 9 nucleotides align to TRBD2. Germline CDR1 reads SGHDN; CDR2 reads FVKESK. The CDR3 has 14 amino acids. V was pared by 4 bases and J by 4 bases, with 2 bases of the junction left unmatched. CDR3 in amino acids: CASSPTSGYNEQFF. CDR3 nucleotide sequence: TGTGCCAGCAGCCCGACTAGCGGATACAATGAGCAGTTCTTC.

V is TRBV15 and J is TRBJ1-1, with TRBD1 matching 7 bases. CDR3 size: 16 residues. Germline V gene sequence: CDR1 LNHNV, CDR2 YYDKDF (reference sequence). J was trimmed by 1 base and V by 0 bases; bases with no gene match: 5. The CDR3 protein is CATSRERGRGNTEAFF. CDR3 DNA sequence: TGTGCCACCAGCAGAGAGAGGGGGCGGGGGAACACTGAAGCTTTCTTT.

The gene calls are TRBV4-3 and TRBJ1-4; D gene unclear. V lost 1 base to trimming and J lost 5 bases, with 11 bases between them. The CDR3 consists of 15 residues. Germline V gene sequence: CDR1 LGHNA, CDR2 YSLEER. For the CDR3, the DNA is TGCGCCAGCAGCCAAGGGTCGGGTGCAAATGAAAAACTGTTTTTT. Residues: CASSQGSGANEKLFF.

This chain joins TRBV5-1 and TRBJ2-5; 10 nucleotides match TRBD2. Germline trimming cut 0 bases from V and 5 bases from J; bases unmatched to any gene: 7. Germline CDR1 and CDR2: SGHRS and YFSETQ. CDR3 length equals 16 residues. CDR3 DNA: TGCGCCAGCAGCTTGGATCCTAGCGGGAGTGGGGAGACCCAGTACTTC. As protein: CASSLDPSGSGETQYF.

V gene TRBV29-1 combines with J gene TRBJ2-3; possibly TRBD1 for D (6 bases). The germline V gene encodes CDR1 SQVTM and CDR2 ANQGSEA. V was clipped by 4 bases and J by 2 bases, with 10 bases between them. The CDR3 covers 13 residues. DNA of the CDR3: TGCAGCGTTGCCCGGGACACCACAGATACGCAGTATTTT. The encoded protein is CSVARDTTDTQYF.

The rearrangement links TRBV30 to TRBJ1-2, with D perhaps TRBD1 (6 bases). Germline CDR1 GTSNPN, CDR2 SVGIG (reference sequence). This CDR3 comprises 13 residues. Trimming removed 6 bases at V and 8 bases at J, with 19 bases between. The CDR3 DNA reads TGTGCCTGTTCGCCCACAGGGTTGGAGGGCTACACCTTC. Its protein product is CACSPTGLEGYTF. The whole variable domain, filled in from reference TRBV30 and TRBJ1-2, reads SQTIHQWPATLVQPVGSPLSLECTVEGTSNPNLYWYRQAAGRGLQLLFYSVGIGQISSEVPQNLSASRPQDRQFILSSKKLLLSDSGFYLCACSPTGLEGYTFGSGTRLTVV.

The chain joins TRBV28 to TRBJ1-2, with 10 bases that match TRBD1. Germline V gene data show CDR1 as MDHEN and CDR2 as SYDVKM. This CDR3 comprises 16 residues. Losses at the gene ends were 5 bases for V and 3 bases for J; bases not matched to a gene: 9. The CDR3: CASSTRKTGGDYGYTF. The CDR3 coding sequence is TGTGCCAGCAGTACCCGTAAGACAGGGGGCGACTATGGCTACACCTTC.

The chain joins TRBV27 to TRBJ2-1; 9 nucleotides agree with TRBD1. The CDR3 has 13 amino acids. The V gene end was trimmed by 6 bases and the J gene end by 5 bases; junction bases not matched to a gene: 2. Germline CDR1 and CDR2: MNHEY and SMNVEV (reference sequence). The CDR3 reads CASSWDRDNEQFF. The DNA for the CDR3 is TGTGCCAGCAGCTGGGACAGGGACAATGAGCAGTTCTTC.

The CDR3 spells CASSQDLVGGLLSDTQYF. CDR3 bases: TGCGCCAGCAGCCAAGATCTTGTGGGGGGGCTGTTATCGGATACGCAGTATTTT. The chain links TRBV4-3 to TRBJ2-3, with D possibly matching TRBD2 (7 bases). CDR1 LGHNA and CDR2 YSLEER come from the germline V gene. V lost 0 bases, J lost 6 bases, and 22 bases lay in between. This CDR3 contains 18 residues.

V gene TRBV5-1 combines with J gene TRBJ2-7; TRBD2 matches 11 bases. This CDR3 is 18 amino acids long. The V gene end was trimmed by 6 bases and the J gene end by 1 base; junction bases not matched to a gene: 15. Germline V gives CDR1 SGHRS, CDR2 YFSETQ. The CDR3 DNA reads as TGCGCCAGCACTAGCAACGCGGCGGGGACTAGCGGTTCCTACGAGCAGTACTTC. Translation: CASTSNAAGTSGSYEQYF.

The chain carries TRBV4-1 and TRBJ2-1; possibly TRBD2 for D (5 bases). The V gene's germline CDR1 is MGHRA and CDR2 YSYEKL. The ends were cut back, 0 bases at V and 10 bases at J, with 10 bases in the middle. The CDR3 has 13 amino acids. Here the CDR3 reads CASSQDYPGEQFF. Written as DNA, the CDR3 is TGCGCCAGCAGCCAAGATTATCCGGGGGAGCAGTTCTTC.

The chain joins TRBV4-1 to TRBJ1-5; 8 bases map to TRBD1. V was clipped by 1 base and J by 2 bases; unmatched bases: 1. Per the germline V gene, CDR1 is MGHRA and CDR2 is YSYEKL. The CDR3 has 15 amino acids. CDR3 amino acids: CASSQVQGGNQPQHF. The CDR3 DNA reads TGCGCCAGCAGCCAAGTACAGGGGGGCAATCAGCCCCAGCATTTT.